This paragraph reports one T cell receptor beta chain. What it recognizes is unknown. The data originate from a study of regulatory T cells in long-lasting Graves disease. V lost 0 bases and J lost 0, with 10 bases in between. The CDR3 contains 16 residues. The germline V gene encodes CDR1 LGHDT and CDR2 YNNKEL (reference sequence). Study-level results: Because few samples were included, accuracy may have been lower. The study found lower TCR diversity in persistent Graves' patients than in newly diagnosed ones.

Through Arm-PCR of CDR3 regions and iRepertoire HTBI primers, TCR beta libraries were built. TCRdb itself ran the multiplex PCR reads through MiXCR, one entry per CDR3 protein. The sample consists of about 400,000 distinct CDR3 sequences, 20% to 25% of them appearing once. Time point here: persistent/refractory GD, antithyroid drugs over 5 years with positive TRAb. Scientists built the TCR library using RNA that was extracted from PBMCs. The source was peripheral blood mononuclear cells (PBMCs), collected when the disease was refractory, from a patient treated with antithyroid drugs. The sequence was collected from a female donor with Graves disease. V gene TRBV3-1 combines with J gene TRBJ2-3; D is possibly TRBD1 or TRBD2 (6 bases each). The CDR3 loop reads CASSQDPGASTDTQYF. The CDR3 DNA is TGTGCCAGCAGCCAAGATCCGGGGGCGAGCACAGATACGCAGTATTTT.